These 32 T cell receptor beta chains came from one sample sequenced in a study of T cell responses to AZD1222 COVID-19 vaccine. Measured with immunoSEQ multiplex PCR; TCRdb has only the in-frame clones, and not every one. The profile shows around 140,000 clones, approximately 92% of them singletons. The sample was peripheral blood, taken on day 0 of AZD1222 vaccination. Receptors were obtained from an adult in good health.

This chain joins TRBV5-5 and TRBJ1-2, with TRBD1 as a possible D gene (6 bases). V lost 3 bases and J lost 1, with 7 bases in between. Germline V gene sequence: CDR1 SGHKS, CDR2 YYEKEE (reference sequence). The CDR3 loop spans 13 amino acids. The CDR3 DNA follows: TGTGCCAGCAGCTACAGGGTTAACTATGGCTACACCTTC. As protein: CASSYRVNYGYTF.

V is TRBV7-9 and J is TRBJ2-6; D unclear. The CDR3 is 16 amino acids. Germline V gives CDR1 SEHNR, CDR2 FQNEAQ (reference sequence). V was trimmed by 3 bases and J by 0 bases, leaving 9 bases between them. This chain's CDR3 is CASSLTDSSGANVLTF. In DNA, the CDR3 is TGTGCCAGCAGCTTGACGGATAGCTCTGGGGCCAACGTCCTGACTTTC. Filled out from reference TRBV7-9 and TRBJ2-6, the complete variable domain reads DTGVSQNPRHKITKRGQNVTFRCDPISEHNRLYWYRQTLGQGPEFLTYFQNEAQLEKSRLLSDRFSAERPKGSFSTLEIQRTEQGDSAMYLCASSLTDSSGANVLTFGAGSRLTVL.

This chain joins TRBV6-5 and TRBJ2-1, with D hard to call. CDR3 length: 12 residues. Germline assignment: CDR1 MNHEY and CDR2 SVGAGI. V lost 0 bases to trimming and J lost 8 bases, with 5 bases between them. CDR3 DNA sequence: TGTGCCAGCAGTTACTCCTGGGATGAGCAGTTCTTC. It specifies CASSYSWDEQFF.

V usage is TRBV27 and J usage is TRBJ1-5, with D possibly matching TRBD1 (5 bases). V was cut by 6 bases and J by 7 bases, with 16 bases left in between. Germline values: CDR1 MNHEY, CDR2 SMNVEV (reference sequence). CDR3 length: 14 amino acids. The CDR3 spells CASSPRRGGQPQHF. The DNA of the CDR3 is TGTGCCAGCAGCCCCAGACGGGGGGGGCAGCCCCAGCATTTT.

This clone was counted once. The CDR3 bases are TGTGCCAGCTCACCCCCAAACGGGCTGAACACTGAAGCTTTCTTT. Residues: CASSPPNGLNTEAFF. V is TRBV18 and J is TRBJ1-1; D not resolved. The CDR3 is 15 residues long. Germline V gene data show CDR1 as KGHSH and CDR2 as LQKENI. The V gene lost 3 bases and the J gene lost 0 bases, with 11 bases spanning the gap. Complete variable domain (other parts from reference TRBV18 and TRBJ1-1): NAGVMQNPRHLVRRRGQEARLRCSPMKGHSHVYWYRQLPEEGLKFMVYLQKENIIDESGMPKERFSAEFPKEGPSILRIQQVVRGDSAAYFCASSPPNGLNTEAFFGQGTRLTVV.

CDR3 amino acids: CASKMVYQNTGELFF. CDR3 nucleotides: TGTGCCAGTAAGATGGTCTACCAAAACACCGGGGAGCTGTTTTTT. The gene calls are TRBV19 and TRBJ2-2, with D hard to call. Germline CDR1 reads LNHDA; CDR2 reads SQIVND (reference sequence). This CDR3 comprises 15 residues. Trimming stripped 7 bases from V and 2 bases from J, with 14 bases between.

The chain carries TRBV5-1 and TRBJ2-7, with TRBD2 matching over 8 bases. This CDR3 is built from 14 residues. J lost 4 bases, V lost 4 bases, and 7 bases had no gene match. Germline-derived CDR1 and CDR2 are SGHRS and YFSETQ. The CDR3 sequence is CASSRTSTLYEQYF. The CDR3 DNA follows: TGCGCCAGCAGCCGGACTAGCACCTTATACGAGCAGTACTTC.

This clone appeared a single time. The gene calls are TRBV6-5 and TRBJ1-1; weak D call: TRBD1 (5 bases). Germline CDR1 MNHEY, CDR2 SVGAGI. Deletions cut 7 bases from V and 1 base from J, with 7 bases between. CDR3 length: 12 amino acids. This chain's CDR3 is CASMGQNTEAFF. For the CDR3, the DNA is TGTGCCAGCATGGGGCAGAACACTGAAGCTTTCTTT.

The chain employs TRBV27 and TRBJ2-7; possibly TRBD1 for D (5 bases). The germline V and J ends were trimmed by 7 bases and 6 bases, with 10 bases remaining between them. CDR3 length: 11 residues. The germline V gene has CDR1 MNHEY and CDR2 SMNVEV (reference sequence). CDR3 sequence reads: CASTQGSEQYF. Here the CDR3 DNA reads TGTGCCAGCACTCAGGGAAGCGAGCAGTACTTC.

The rearrangement joins TRBV15 to TRBJ1-5, with D unresolved. Germline V gives CDR1 LNHNV, CDR2 YYDKDF (reference sequence). The CDR3 has 15 amino acids. V was trimmed by 1 base and J by 0 bases, leaving 7 bases between them. CDR3 DNA: TGTGCCACCAGCAGAGTAGCGGTTAGCAATCAGCCCCAGCATTTT. Amino acids: CATSRVAVSNQPQHF.

The chain uses TRBV6-5 and TRBJ2-5; 10 bases are shared with TRBD1. In germline, CDR1 is MNHEY, CDR2 SVGAGI. Trimming removed 6 bases from V and 5 bases from J; junction bases left unmatched: 6. The CDR3 is made up of 14 amino acids. In DNA form, the CDR3 reads TGTGCCAGCAGGCCGACAGGGGGCCTCGAGACCCAGTACTTC. Amino acids: CASRPTGGLETQYF.

The chain has TRBV20-1 and TRBJ2-1; D possibly corresponds to TRBD1 (5 bases). CDR1 and CDR2 from the germline V gene are DFQATT and SNEGSKA (reference sequence). Trimming pared 3 bases from V and 3 bases from J, leaving 12 bases between. This CDR3 contains 14 residues. DNA for the CDR3: TGCAGTGCTAGTCACCCAGGGCTCTACAATGAGCAGTTCTTC. This sequence encodes CSASHPGLYNEQFF.

This clone was recorded once. This rearrangement joins TRBV19 to TRBJ1-2; TRBD1 is a possible D gene (6 bases). Trimming pared 1 base from V and 3 bases from J, leaving 18 bases between. Germline values: CDR1 LNHDA, CDR2 SQIVND (reference sequence). The CDR3 sequence is 17 residues long. CDR3 in amino acids: CASSIGFRGYVDYGYTF. The CDR3 region has the DNA TGTGCCAGTAGTATAGGGTTCAGGGGATACGTGGACTATGGCTACACCTTC.

The CDR3 nucleotides read TGTGCCAGCAGTGCGGGAGGGGGCCTCTGGGCCAACGTCCTGACTTTC. Its translation is CASSAGGGLWANVLTF. The genes are TRBV5-4 and TRBJ2-6; TRBD2 matches 9 bases. There are 16 residues in the CDR3. Losses at the gene ends were 5 bases for V and 5 bases for J; bases not matched to a gene: 8. Germline values: CDR1 SGHNT, CDR2 YYREEE (reference sequence).

The chain couples TRBV15 to TRBJ2-7; the D gene is possibly TRBD1 (6 bases). Germline V gene sequence: CDR1 LNHNV, CDR2 YYDKDF (reference sequence). V was shortened by 0 bases and J by 1 base, with 10 bases between the two germline ends. This CDR3 comprises 15 residues. Written as DNA, the CDR3 is TGTGCCACCAGCAGAGACAGGGGCCTTTCCTACGAGCAGTACTTC. This translates into CATSRDRGLSYEQYF.

The chain carries TRBV6-5 and TRBJ2-1; possible D gene TRBD1, 6 bases. CDR1 is MNHEY and CDR2 is SVGAGI in the germline V gene. There are 15 residues in the CDR3. Trimming pared 2 bases from V and 6 bases from J, leaving 14 bases between. CDR3 region: CASSYSPTGFNEQFF. The CDR3, as DNA: TGTGCCAGCAGTTACAGTCCGACAGGTTTCAATGAGCAGTTCTTC.

The V and J genes are TRBV28 and TRBJ1-1; D is uncertain. Trimming shortened V by 7 bases and J by 0 bases, and 9 bases separated the two germline ends. The CDR3 has 13 residues. Germline loops: CDR1 MDHEN, CDR2 SYDVKM. The CDR3 nucleotides are TGTGCCAGCACGTCCAGGATGAACACTGAAGCTTTCTTT. Translation gives CASTSRMNTEAFF.

This CDR3 reads CSASIGDRGYYEQYF. In DNA, the CDR3 is TGCAGTGCTAGTATAGGGGACAGGGGGTACTACGAGCAGTACTTC. The rearrangement links TRBV20-1 to TRBJ2-7, with 11 bases identical to TRBD1. Germline CDR1 and CDR2: DFQATT and SNEGSKA (reference sequence). Germline trimming cut 3 bases from V and 3 bases from J; bases unmatched to any gene: 7. The CDR3 is 15 residues long.

The V gene is TRBV2, the J gene TRBJ1-2; TRBD1 might be the D (5 bases). Per germline, CDR1 SNHLY and CDR2 FYNNEI. V lost 2 bases to trimming and J lost 8 bases, with 18 bases between them. CDR3 size: 15 residues. Here the CDR3 reads CASSERKGFFLGYTF. The CDR3 coding sequence is TGTGCCAGCAGTGAACGGAAGGGGTTTTTTTTAGGCTACACCTTC.

This chain uses TRBV4-2 with TRBJ2-7; 10 bases match TRBD2. Germline trimming cut 0 bases from V and 5 bases from J; bases unmatched to any gene: 4. Germline CDR1 is LGHNA and CDR2 is YNFKEQ. CDR3 length: 15 amino acids. The CDR3 DNA is TGTGCCAGCAGCCAAGATTCTAGCGGGAGTGACGAGCAGTACTTC. It is translated as CASSQDSSGSDEQYF.

The chain is built from TRBV6-5 and TRBJ1-5; D not certain. Germline V gene data show CDR1 as MNHEY and CDR2 as SVGAGI. This CDR3 is built from 14 residues. The ends were cut back, 6 bases at V and 0 bases at J, with 9 bases in the middle. The CDR3: CASSPRNSNQPQHF. CDR3 in DNA: TGTGCCAGCAGCCCCAGAAATAGCAATCAGCCCCAGCATTTT.

This clone was recorded only once. The V and J genes are TRBV3-1 (or the pseudogene TRBV3-2) and TRBJ2-1; 10 bases are a match to TRBD2. V gave up 0 bases and J gave up 4 bases; unmatched junction bases: 6. The CDR3 has 17 residues. Germline V gene sequence: CDR1 LGHDT, CDR2 YNNKEL (reference sequence). This CDR3 reads CASSQDVWTSGYNEQFF. CDR3 in DNA: TGTGCCAGCAGCCAAGATGTGTGGACTAGCGGATACAATGAGCAGTTCTTC.

The chain couples TRBV28 to TRBJ1-1; D gene unclear. Germline V gives CDR1 MDHEN, CDR2 SYDVKM. The CDR3 covers 14 residues. V was pared by 3 bases and J by 1 base, with 9 bases between. Written as DNA, the CDR3 is TGTGCCAGCAGTTTCCCGACGAAGAACACTGAAGCTTTCTTT. It is translated as CASSFPTKNTEAFF.

This clone came up once. The chain combines TRBV7-9 with TRBJ1-6; 9 nucleotides line up with TRBD1. This CDR3 has 16 amino acids. The germline V gene has CDR1 SEHNR and CDR2 FQNEAQ (reference sequence). V shed 5 bases and J 7 bases; nucleotides not matched to a gene: 9. As DNA, the CDR3 is TGTGCCAGCAGCGCACAGGGGGCCATAAAGAATTCACCCCTCCACTTT. It translates to CASSAQGAIKNSPLHF.

The genes are TRBV3-1 (or the pseudogene TRBV3-2) and TRBJ2-7; TRBD1 agrees at 10 bases. There are 16 residues in the CDR3. The ends lost 0 bases at V and 2 bases at J; junction bases unmatched: 4. The germline CDR1 and CDR2 sequences are LGHDT and YNNKEL (reference sequence). The CDR3: CASSQDPGTGAYEQYF. In DNA, the CDR3 is TGTGCCAGCAGCCAAGACCCGGGGACAGGGGCCTACGAGCAGTACTTC.

V is TRBV19 and J is TRBJ2-3; a weak D match, TRBD1 (5 bases). The CDR3 runs to 16 residues. With 3 bases removed from V and 0 bases from J, the gap between germline ends came to 13 bases. Per the germline V gene, CDR1 is LNHDA and CDR2 is SQIVND (reference sequence). This chain's CDR3 is CASSITGRSSTDTQYF. The CDR3, as DNA: TGTGCCAGTAGTATCACAGGACGATCTAGCACAGATACGCAGTATTTT.

The chain uses TRBV19 and TRBJ1-1; 7 nucleotides agree with TRBD1. With V trimmed by 9 bases and J by 0 bases, 4 bases remained unmatched. The germline V gene has CDR1 LNHDA and CDR2 SQIVND (reference sequence). The length of the CDR3 is 13 residues. CDR3 region: CASNRGMNTEAFF. The CDR3, as DNA: TGTGCCAGCAACAGGGGTATGAACACTGAAGCTTTCTTT.

This chain uses TRBV28 with TRBJ2-1; TRBD1 matches at 8 bases. Germline V gene lookup returns CDR1 MDHEN and CDR2 SYDVKM. The trim removed 1 base at V and 6 bases at J, leaving 11 bases unmatched. The CDR3 is 17 residues long. This CDR3 reads CASSLFLTGARGNEQFF. The CDR3 coding sequence is TGTGCCAGCAGTTTATTCCTGACAGGGGCTCGTGGCAATGAGCAGTTCTTC.

This clone was counted once. This chain uses TRBV6-5 with TRBJ2-7; TRBD1 matches at 8 bases. This CDR3 spans 15 amino acids. The V gene's germline CDR1 is MNHEY and CDR2 SVGAGI. V lost 5 bases and J lost 1; bases outside the gene matches: 7. For the CDR3, the DNA is TGTGCCAGCAGTACCCAGGGGACAGGATCCTACGAGCAGTACTTC. This sequence encodes CASSTQGTGSYEQYF.

The CDR3 coding sequence is TGTGCCAGCAGCCAAGCTGGCGTACAGAATCATCAGCCCCAGCATTTT. This gives the protein CASSQAGVQNHQPQHF. The chain has TRBV4-2 and TRBJ1-5; D call uncertain. Germline V gene sequence: CDR1 LGHNA, CDR2 YNFKEQ. The CDR3 has 16 amino acids. The V end lost 1 base, the J end lost 5 bases, and 15 bases lay between the germline ends.

A single count supports this clone. The chain uses TRBV20-1 and TRBJ2-7, with D unresolved. V dropped 3 bases and J dropped 7 bases, with 16 bases sitting between them. The CDR3 covers 13 residues. Germline assignment: CDR1 DFQATT and CDR2 SNEGSKA (reference sequence). In nucleotides, the CDR3 is TGCAGTGCTAGTGTGGGATCGGGTGGGGAGCAGTACTTC. It is translated as CSASVGSGGEQYF.

The V gene is TRBV27, the J gene TRBJ1-1; 8 nucleotides match TRBD1. The J segment lost 4 bases and the V segment lost 6 bases, leaving 7 bases of the junction unmatched. Germline V gives CDR1 MNHEY, CDR2 SMNVEV (reference sequence). The CDR3 is made up of 14 amino acids. CDR3 sequence reads: CASRITGGATEAFF. The CDR3, as DNA: TGTGCCAGCAGGATTACAGGGGGAGCCACTGAAGCTTTCTTT.